A selection of T cell receptor beta chains follows, all from one sample in a study of cytomegalovirus exposure and HLA in healthy donors. TCRdb's copy holds only in-frame clones and misses some; the assay was immunoSEQ multiplex PCR. Of 180,000 or so clones in the sample, under 80% are singletons; the top ten hold over 2.5%. The sample consisted of PBMCs. The receptors shown here come from a female donor in good health and CMV-seronegative. The CDR3 runs from the conserved cysteine through the conserved F or W.

v_call,j_call,cdr3_aa
TRBV7-2,TRBJ2-2,CASSQGGTGLLSGELFF
TRBV27,TRBJ2-5,CASSGAHEAQYF
TRBV7-8,TRBJ1-5,CASSSNPGTGGGQPQHF
TRBV10-1,TRBJ2-3,CASSEGAGGGDTQYF
TRBV30,TRBJ1-3,CVSSRLSGNTIYF
TRBV28,TRBJ2-2,CASTSFAAGRTGELFF
TRBV7-8,TRBJ1-1,CASSLARADFEAFF
TRBV6-1,TRBJ1-5,CASSTGYTYQPQHF
TRBV30,TRBJ1-6,CACSLPGQGAYSPLHF
TRBV9,TRBJ1-5,CASSPSMQGPQHF
TRBV28,TRBJ1-3,CASSAPGGRGNTIYF
TRBV15,TRBJ2-2,CATSREASRVGELFF
TRBV7-2,TRBJ2-2,CASSITSGGYTGELFF
TRBV11-3,TRBJ2-1,CASSLVAGGHEQFF
TRBV15,TRBJ2-3,CATSIGQGSTDTQYF
TRBV30,TRBJ2-3,CAWSRSTDTQYF
TRBV5-8,TRBJ2-5,CASSLQLAGWGETQYF
TRBV15,TRBJ2-7,CATSGTSGTSGGDLYEQYF
TRBV2,TRBJ2-7,CASGDSEPPYEQYF
TRBV6-5,TRBJ2-7,CASSYRLAGGTYEQYF
TRBV5-1,TRBJ1-1,CASSPNPDRAEAFF
TRBV1,.,CTSSQEYERGTTYEQYF
TRBV27,TRBJ2-5,CASTPSRSQETQYF
TRBV6-4,TRBJ2-3,CASSDGSGSADTQYF
TRBV27,TRBJ2-4,CASYSAAKNIQYF
TRBV11-1,TRBJ1-1,CASSPRRFMNTEAFF
TRBV5-4,TRBJ1-4,CASSPTGGEKLFF